The 21 T cell receptor beta chains reported below all come from one sample, sequenced in a study of T cells after yellow fever vaccination (dated by TCRdb to 2018 to 2020). Libraries were prepared through 5' RACE. Sequencing was carried out with an Illumina HiSeq 2500. TCRdb reworked the public reads: Q25 trimming with fastp, MiXCR clone assembly, productive beta chains retained. Records with the same CDR3 protein are collapsed into one entry carrying the most frequent genes and DNA. The table for this sample lists about 52,000 distinct CDR3 sequences; 6.6% of them were counted only once. Of the sample, roughly 24% is held by the ten largest clones. In the paper's terms, the treatment or condition label means: live attenuated yellow fever vaccine strain. Sequencing used CD8+ T cells not binding an NS4B(214-222) dextramer, sorted from PBMCs, obtained approximately 47 days after the first yellow fever vaccination. The cell subset or site label on this specimen signifies: NS4B epitope dextramer-negative CD8 T cells. The origin of the receptors is a man aged 18 to 30 who received the YFV17D yellow fever vaccine.

This clonotype came up a few times. V is TRBV5-1 and J is TRBJ2-7, with a possible D match to TRBD2 (6 bases). This CDR3 has 14 amino acids. Germline lookup yields CDR1 SGHRS and CDR2 YFSETQ. V lost 4 bases and J 2 bases, leaving 13 bases between the germline ends. CDR3 loop: CASSHRGTAYEQYF. In DNA, the CDR3 is TGCGCCAGCAGCCACCGGGGGACCGCCTACGAGCAGTACTTC.

The table lists this clonotype with many counts. The chain carries TRBV11-2 and TRBJ2-3, with no clear D. This CDR3 has 12 amino acids. Germline V gene data show CDR1 as SGHAT and CDR2 as FQNNGV. The ends were cut back, 4 bases at V and 6 bases at J, with 8 bases in the middle. The CDR3 protein is CASSSNGDTQYF. The CDR3 DNA reads TGTGCCAGCAGCTCGAACGGGGATACGCAGTATTTT. Variable domain in full (rest from reference TRBV11-2 and TRBJ2-3): EAGVAQSPRYKIIEKRQSVAFWCNPISGHATLYWYQQILGQGPKLLIQFQNNGVVDDSQLPKDRFSAERLKGVDSTLKIQPAKLEDSAVYLCASSSNGDTQYFGPGTRLTVL.

This clonotype was found a few times. The V call is TRBV9, the J call TRBJ2-5; D is unresolved. V was shortened by 4 bases and J by 4 bases, with 17 bases between the two germline ends. The CDR3 covers 15 residues. Germline V lookup: CDR1 SGDLS, CDR2 YYNGEE. In nucleotides, the CDR3 is TGTGCCAGCAGCACGCGTCCCTTAGATAGAGAGACCCAGTACTTC. Translation: CASSTRPLDRETQYF.

This clonotype was counted many times. The chain couples TRBV7-6 to TRBJ2-1; the D is unclear. Germline V gene data show CDR1 as SGHVS and CDR2 as FNYEAQ. V shed 3 bases and J shed 5 bases, with 8 bases lying between them. This CDR3 has 13 residues. CDR3 sequence (DNA): TGTGCCAGCAGCTTTAGGGATAACAATGAGCAGTTCTTC. Translation: CASSFRDNNEQFF. Variable domain in full (rest from reference TRBV7-6 and TRBJ2-1): GAGVSQSPRYKVTKRGQDVALRCDPISGHVSLYWYRQALGQGPEFLTYFNYEAQQDKSGLPNDRFSAERPEGSISTLTIQRTEQRDSAMYRCASSFRDNNEQFFGPGTRLTVL.

This clonotype was found many times. The rearrangement links TRBV5-1 to TRBJ2-2, with D hard to call. The CDR3 consists of 14 residues. Per the germline V gene, CDR1 is SGHRS and CDR2 is YFSETQ. V lost 6 bases and J 8 bases, leaving 17 bases between the germline ends. CDR3 DNA sequence: TGCGCCAGCAACGAGGAAACTTTTTATGGGGAGCTGTTTTTT. Encoded protein: CASNEETFYGELFF.

A remark on this clonotype: One base away lies a much larger clone, so this may be a sequencing read error. The V call is TRBV7-3, the J call TRBJ2-2; a possible D gene is TRBD2 (6 bases). Germline V CDR1 and CDR2: SGHTA, FQGTGA. CDR3 length equals 16 residues. The CDR3 DNA reads as TGTGCCAGCAGCTTATCAGCCGGGAGTGGCACCGGGGGGCTGTTTTTT. As protein: CASSLSAGSGTGGLFF.

This clonotype was found many times. The chain combines TRBV10-3 with TRBJ2-1; the D call may be TRBD1 or TRBD2 (6 bases each). The CDR3 totals 12 residues. The germline V and J ends were trimmed by 11 bases and 8 bases, with 16 bases remaining between them. Germline-derived CDR1 and CDR2 are ENHRY and SYGVKD. The chain's CDR3 is CALGGGGDEQFF. The DNA for the CDR3 is TGTGCCCTCGGAGGAGGGGGAGATGAGCAGTTCTTC.

A few counts support this clonotype. The chain recombines TRBV28 with TRBJ2-3; D remains unclear. This CDR3 has 15 residues. CDR1 and CDR2 (germline): MDHEN, SYDVKM. Trimming cost V 6 bases and J 0 bases, with 13 bases left between them. The CDR3 nucleotides are TGTGCCAGCAGCCCGACGACTGGGAGCACAGATACGCAGTATTTT. Translating it yields CASSPTTGSTDTQYF.

This clonotype was counted at least ten times. The CDR3 DNA is TGCAGCGTTGAGGTGGAGGGGCCTGAAGCTTTCTTT. Its translation: CSVEVEGPEAFF. The V and J genes are TRBV29-1 and TRBJ1-1; TRBD1 is a possible D gene (5 bases). Trimming shortened V by 3 bases and J by 6 bases, and 11 bases separated the two germline ends. The CDR3 has 12 amino acids. Germline CDR1 and CDR2: SQVTM and ANQGSEA.

This clonotype was seen many times. The chain couples TRBV18 to TRBJ2-7, with D possibly TRBD1 on 6 matching bases. The germline gives CDR1 KGHSH, CDR2 LQKENI. There are 16 residues in the CDR3. Trimming took 3 bases from V and 0 from J, leaving 15 bases between them. The CDR3 region is CASSPSQTGSSYEQYF. As DNA, the CDR3 is TGTGCCAGCTCACCCTCCCAGACAGGATCCTCCTACGAGCAGTACTTC.

The V gene is TRBV20-1, the J gene TRBJ2-7; tentative D call: TRBD2 (5 bases). The CDR3 runs to 13 residues. CDR1 DFQATT and CDR2 SNEGSKA come from the germline V gene (reference sequence). Trimming removed 6 bases at V and 0 bases at J, with 12 bases between. Here the CDR3 reads CSADGLVSYEQYV. The CDR3 region has the DNA TGCAGTGCGGATGGACTGGTCTCCTACGAGCAGTACGTC.

The sample holds many counts of this clonotype. The gene calls are TRBV5-1 and TRBJ2-2; possible D gene TRBD1, 6 bases. Germline V CDR1 and CDR2: SGHRS, YFSETQ. The CDR3 runs 16 residues. V was cut by 0 bases and J by 2 bases, with 11 bases left in between. This chain's CDR3 is CASSLVHRANTGELFF. CDR3 DNA sequence: TGCGCCAGCAGCTTGGTTCACAGGGCTAACACCGGGGAGCTGTTTTTT.

This clonotype has a count of ten or more. CDR3 DNA sequence: TGCAGCGTGAGGGGTGCCTACGAGCAGTACTTC. This encodes CSVRGAYEQYF. The chain employs TRBV29-1 and TRBJ2-7; D tentatively fits TRBD1 or TRBD2 (5 bases each). The CDR3 has 11 amino acids. The V end was cut by 6 bases, the J end by 2 bases, with 8 bases between. Germline V gene data show CDR1 as SQVTM and CDR2 as ANQGSEA.

The chain combines TRBV12-3 or TRBV12-4 with TRBJ1-1, with 8 nucleotides matching TRBD1. This CDR3 comprises 14 residues. Trimming at V came to 5 bases and at J to 5 bases, leaving 7 bases not matched to a gene. CDR3 DNA sequence: TGTGCCAGCAGTGATTACAGGGGGATGACTGAAGCTTTCTTT. This sequence encodes CASSDYRGMTEAFF.

V and J are TRBV27 and TRBJ2-6; tentative D call: TRBD2 (5 bases). The CDR3 runs 16 residues. V gave up 5 bases and J gave up 0 bases, with 11 bases separating them. Germline V CDR1 and CDR2: MNHEY, SMNVEV (reference sequence). The CDR3 spells CASSTVAGSGANVLTF. The CDR3 DNA reads TGTGCCAGCAGTACAGTGGCGGGCTCTGGGGCCAACGTCCTGACTTTC.

By share of the sample, this clonotype is medium-sized. The rearrangement uses TRBV6-6 and TRBJ1-3; D uncertain. This CDR3 has 11 residues. Germline values: CDR1 MNHNY, CDR2 SVGAGI (reference sequence). V lost 6 bases to trimming and J lost 4 bases, with 4 bases between them. In DNA form, the CDR3 reads TGTGCCAGCAGGCCAGGAAACACCATATATTTT. It yields the protein CASRPGNTIYF.

The sample holds a few counts of this clonotype. The rearrangement links TRBV27 to TRBJ1-3; no reliable D call. The V gene's germline CDR1 is MNHEY and CDR2 SMNVEV (reference sequence). Trimming removed 0 bases at V and 1 base at J, with 4 bases between. CDR3 length: 14 amino acids. Here the CDR3 reads CASSLSESGNTIYF. DNA of the CDR3: TGTGCCAGCAGTTTATCGGAGTCTGGAAACACCATATATTTT.

About this clonotype: A much bigger clone sits one base away, suggesting this may be a read error. This chain links TRBV27 with TRBJ1-5; 9 bases align to TRBD1. Losses at the gene ends were 0 bases for V and 7 bases for J; bases not matched to a gene: 4. The CDR3 consists of 15 residues. CDR1 is MNHEY, CDR2 SMNVEV, per germline (reference sequence). The CDR3 loop reads CASSLSGTGMQPQHF. CDR3 DNA sequence: TGTGCCAGCAGTTTATCAGGGACAGGGATGCAGCCCCAGCATTTT.

This clonotype was counted ten times or more. The chain couples TRBV11-2 to TRBJ2-5; no firm D call. Trimming shortened V by 2 bases and J by 4 bases, and 5 bases separated the two germline ends. The CDR3 is 12 amino acids. Looked up from germline, CDR1 is SGHAT and CDR2 is FQNNGV. The CDR3 DNA reads as TGTGCCAGCAGCTTATCGGGAGAGACCCAGTACTTC. Its protein is CASSLSGETQYF. Using reference TRBV11-2 and TRBJ2-5 for the parts outside the CDR3, the full variable domain is EAGVAQSPRYKIIEKRQSVAFWCNPISGHATLYWYQQILGQGPKLLIQFQNNGVVDDSQLPKDRFSAERLKGVDSTLKIQPAKLEDSAVYLCASSLSGETQYFGPGTRLLVL.

This clonotype was observed a few times. CDR3 loop: CASSQDLGQGYEPQHF. CDR3 in DNA: TGTGCCAGCAGCCAAGATCTCGGACAGGGGTATGAGCCCCAGCATTTT. J is TRBJ1-5 and V is TRBV4-2; 9 positions agree with TRBD1. Losses at the gene ends were 0 bases for V and 8 bases for J; bases not matched to a gene: 8. This CDR3 is built from 16 residues. Germline loops: CDR1 LGHNA, CDR2 YNFKEQ.

This clonotype was counted between two and nine times. This chain connects TRBV12-3 or TRBV12-4 to TRBJ2-3; tentative D call: TRBD2 (6 bases). V lost 5 bases to trimming and J lost 4 bases, with 22 bases between them. The CDR3 covers 17 residues. The CDR3 coding sequence is TGTGCCAGCAGTAAACATCAACTAGCCAGTGGCCCAGATACGCAGTATTTT. This encodes CASSKHQLASGPDTQYF.